The 32 T cell receptor beta chains in this list originate from one sample, sequenced in a study of CD8 T cells in ankylosing spondylitis. In TCRdb, the 5' RACE reads were re-called with MiXCR into one record per CDR3 protein. The table shows about 240,000 distinct CDR3 sequences, with approximately 9% occurring only once. What was sequenced was blood, either unsorted or a sorted T cell fraction (not recorded which). The source of these receptors is a male donor with ankylosing spondylitis or in good health (not recorded which).

There are many counts of this clonotype. The chain has TRBV7-9 and TRBJ2-1; 7 bases map to TRBD2. Trimming took 4 bases from V and 7 from J; bases not matched to a gene: 10. The germline CDR1 and CDR2 sequences are SEHNR and FQNEAQ (reference sequence). CDR3 size: 15 residues. CDR3 DNA sequence: TGTGCCAGCAGCTACCTGGCGGGGGAGTATAATGAGCAGTTCTTC. Its translation: CASSYLAGEYNEQFF.

V and J are TRBV21-1 and TRBJ1-5. TRBV21-1 is deemed a pseudogene. The CDR3 length is 16 residues. The CDR3 sequence: CAIGSGPLCSNQPQHF. DNA for the CDR3: TGTGCCATCGGCTCCGGGCCCCTCTGCAGCAATCAGCCCCAGCATTTT.

There are many counts of this clonotype. This rearrangement joins TRBV20-1 to TRBJ1-1; tentatively, D is TRBD1 (5 bases). The CDR3 has 13 amino acids. Germline V gives CDR1 DFQATT, CDR2 SNEGSKA (reference sequence). V lost 1 base, J lost 6 bases, and 12 bases lay in between. Here the CDR3 reads CSARGGVGPEAFF. The DNA for the CDR3 is TGCAGTGCTAGAGGGGGGGTTGGCCCTGAAGCTTTCTTT.

At least ten counts were recorded for this clonotype. This chain links TRBV29-1 with TRBJ2-4, with 7 bases identical to TRBD1. The CDR3 has 13 residues. The germline gives CDR1 SQVTM, CDR2 ANQGSEA. With 1 base clipped from V and 5 bases from J, the junction kept 2 bases outside the gene matches. This CDR3 is CSVEGQGQNIQYF. CDR3 in DNA: TGCAGCGTTGAAGGACAGGGACAAAACATTCAGTACTTC.

This clonotype turned up a few times. The V call is TRBV6-5, the J call TRBJ2-4; no clear D gene. Germline V gives CDR1 MNHEY, CDR2 SVGAGI. Between the trimmed V and J ends, which lost 4 bases and 0 bases, there was a span of 13 bases. This CDR3 contains 16 residues. The chain's CDR3 is CASSSPKRLAKNIQYF. CDR3 coding DNA: TGTGCCAGCAGTTCCCCTAAAAGACTAGCCAAAAACATTCAGTACTTC.

This chain links TRBV4-1 with TRBJ1-1; perhaps TRBD1 as D (5 bases). Germline lookup yields CDR1 MGHRA and CDR2 YSYEKL. The CDR3 covers 16 residues. V was shortened by 0 bases and J by 0 bases, with 11 bases between the two germline ends. The CDR3 region has the DNA TGCGCCAGCAGCCAAGACCCCGGGACTGTGAACACTGAAGCTTTCTTT. Protein sequence: CASSQDPGTVNTEAFF.

This clonotype occurred many times. J is TRBJ2-7 and V is TRBV20-1, with 10 bases aligning to TRBD1. V shed 1 base, J shed 7 bases, and the junction held 4 bases outside the gene matches. CDR3 length: 13 residues. Germline V gene lookup returns CDR1 DFQATT and CDR2 SNEGSKA (reference sequence). The CDR3 loop is CSARGQGAEEQYF. CDR3 nucleotides: TGCAGTGCTAGAGGACAGGGGGCTGAGGAGCAGTACTTC.

This clonotype showed up many times. The rearrangement joins TRBV29-1 to TRBJ1-2; no firm D call. The V gene's germline CDR1 is SQVTM and CDR2 ANQGSEA. The germline V and J ends were trimmed by 6 bases and 4 bases, with 9 bases remaining between them. CDR3 length: 11 residues. CDR3 protein: CSVDPSYGYTF. In DNA form, the CDR3 reads TGCAGCGTGGATCCCAGCTATGGCTACACCTTC. The complete variable domain, with remaining parts taken from reference TRBV29-1 and TRBJ1-2, reads SAVISQKPSRDICQRGTSLTIQCQVDSQVTMMFWYRQQPGQSLTLIATANQGSEATYESGFVIDKFPISRPNLTFSTLTVSNMSPEDSSIYLCSVDPSYGYTFGSGTRLTVV.

This clonotype was detected ten times or more. V is TRBV5-1 and J is TRBJ2-3; tentatively, D is TRBD1 or TRBD2 (5 bases each). V lost 0 bases and J 4 bases, leaving 15 bases between the germline ends. Germline assignment: CDR1 SGHRS and CDR2 YFSETQ. The CDR3 totals 16 residues. CDR3 DNA: TGCGCCAGCAGCTTGGGGGGGTTAGGGCTTTCAGATACGCAGTATTTT. Its translation is CASSLGGLGLSDTQYF.

This clonotype was counted ten times or more. The junction and the germline gene differ at one end; a read error may be behind it. The V and J genes are TRBV20-1 and TRBJ2-3, with 10 bases fitting TRBD2. This CDR3 spans 13 amino acids. Germline loops: CDR1 DFQATT, CDR2 SNEGSKA (reference sequence). The DNA for the CDR3 is TGCAGTCCTAGCGGGAGTAGCACAGATACGCAGTATTTT. As protein: CSPSGSSTDTQYF.

This clonotype was seen repeatedly, ten times or more. The rearrangement uses TRBV12-3 or TRBV12-4 and TRBJ1-1; no definite D call. There are 13 residues in the CDR3. Between the trimmed V and J ends, which lost 6 bases and 0 bases, there was a span of 8 bases. DNA for the CDR3: TGTGCCAGCAGCCCTAACATGAACACTGAAGCTTTCTTT. Protein: CASSPNMNTEAFF.

In its sample, this clonotype was seen many times. The chain employs TRBV6-5 and TRBJ1-4; D not resolved. Germline V lookup: CDR1 MNHEY, CDR2 SVGAGI. The CDR3 sequence is 11 residues long. With 6 bases removed from V and 1 base from J, the gap between germline ends came to 0 bases. The CDR3 nucleotides are TGTGCCAGCAGAACTAATGAAAAACTGTTTTTT. Its protein is CASRTNEKLFF.

This clonotype has a count of ten or more. The gene calls are TRBV18 and TRBJ2-1; D possibly corresponds to TRBD1 (6 bases). Per germline, CDR1 KGHSH and CDR2 LQKENI. The CDR3 spans 14 residues. V lost 0 bases to trimming and J lost 10 bases, with 13 bases between them. The chain's CDR3 is CASSPPQGYGEQFF. The CDR3 nucleotides are TGTGCCAGCTCACCACCACAGGGATACGGCGAGCAGTTCTTC.

There are many counts of this clonotype. The chain carries TRBV2 and TRBJ2-1; D call uncertain. Germline V gene lookup returns CDR1 SNHLY and CDR2 FYNNEI. V was clipped by 8 bases and J by 5 bases, with 16 bases between them. The CDR3 covers 14 residues. CDR3 residues: CASSGYGWNNEQFF. CDR3 coding DNA: TGTGCCAGCTCAGGTTACGGGTGGAACAATGAGCAGTTCTTC. The full variable domain, with the rest looked up from reference TRBV2 and TRBJ2-1, is EPEVTQTPSHQVTQMGQEVILRCVPISNHLYFYWYRQILGQKVEFLVSFYNNEISEKSEIFDDQFSVERPDGSNFTLKIRSTKLEDSAMYFCASSGYGWNNEQFFGPGTRLTVL.

V usage is TRBV30 and J usage is TRBJ2-7; D remains unclear. V was clipped by 2 bases and J by 4 bases, with 6 bases between them. The CDR3 has 11 amino acids. Germline V gives CDR1 GTSNPN, CDR2 SVGIG (reference sequence). The CDR3 bases are TGTGCCTGGAGTACCGGGTACGAGCAGTACTTC. Protein sequence: CAWSTGYEQYF.

There are many counts of this clonotype. V and J are TRBV5-1 and TRBJ2-2; the D call may be TRBD1 or TRBD2 (5 bases each). This CDR3 contains 14 residues. Germline lookup yields CDR1 SGHRS and CDR2 YFSETQ. The V gene lost 4 bases and the J gene lost 5 bases, with 12 bases spanning the gap. CDR3 coding DNA: TGCGCCAGCAGCGTGGTCGGGACGACCGGGGAGCTGTTTTTT. This codes for CASSVVGTTGELFF.

This clonotype was recorded at least ten times. The CDR3 sequence: CASSPDLPTGVSYNEQFF. CDR3 in DNA: TGTGCCAGCAGCCCCGACCTTCCAACAGGGGTCTCCTACAATGAGCAGTTCTTC. This chain uses TRBV6-1 with TRBJ2-1; TRBD1 agrees at 7 bases. The CDR3 spans 18 residues. Germline V gene sequence: CDR1 MNHNS, CDR2 SASEGT. Trimming took 6 bases from V and 0 from J; bases not matched to a gene: 14.

The J gene is TRBJ2-1, the V gene TRBV24-1; TRBD2 agrees at 8 bases. Germline V CDR1 and CDR2: KGHDR, SFDVKD. V lost 4 bases to trimming and J lost 5 bases; unmatched junction nucleotides: 9. This CDR3 region has 16 residues. The CDR3 loop reads CATSDTGGLGNNEQFF. CDR3 DNA: TGTGCCACCAGTGACACGGGGGGGCTGGGGAACAATGAGCAGTTCTTC.

A word on this clonotype: One base away lies a much larger clone, so this may be a sequencing read error. The chain carries TRBV5-1 and TRBJ2-2; 8 nucleotides agree with TRBD2. The CDR3 has 15 amino acids. CDR1 is SGHRS and CDR2 is YFSETQ in the germline V gene. Unmatched junction bases numbered 8, after V lost 4 bases and J lost 6 bases. CDR3 bases: TGCGCCAGCAGCCCTGGACGGGGGGGCTCCGGGGAGCTGTTTTTT. Its translation: CASSPGRGGSGELFF.

Only a few counts were recorded for this clonotype. The CDR3 nucleotides are TGTGCCAGCAGCTCCGGGTCCGGGACAGGCATAAATGAGCAGTTCTTC. Protein: CASSSGSGTGINEQFF. The genes are TRBV11-2 and TRBJ2-1; 8 bases match TRBD1. Per the germline V gene, CDR1 is SGHAT and CDR2 is FQNNGV. V shed 4 bases and J 7 bases; nucleotides not matched to a gene: 12. This CDR3 has 16 residues.

The chain uses TRBV15 and TRBJ1-5; D call uncertain. Trimming removed 0 bases from V and 3 bases from J, with 15 bases in between. The V gene's germline CDR1 is LNHNV and CDR2 YYDKDF (reference sequence). The CDR3 covers 17 residues. The CDR3 region is CATSRERAIASNQPQHF. As DNA, the CDR3 is TGTGCCACCAGCAGAGAGAGAGCTATAGCGTCCAATCAGCCCCAGCATTTT.

This clonotype showed up many times. The rearrangement uses TRBV12-3 or TRBV12-4 and TRBJ2-1; the D is unclear. The CDR3 spans 12 residues. The V gene lost 0 bases and the J gene lost 10 bases, with 7 bases spanning the gap. The CDR3 bases are TGTGCCAGCAGTTTAGCGCTCGGGGAGCAGTTCTTC. Translated, it gives CASSLALGEQFF.

This clonotype was found many times. This chain joins TRBV7-8 and TRBJ2-5; D unclear. The CDR3 consists of 16 residues. The germline gives CDR1 SGHVS, CDR2 FQNEAQ. Trimming pared 2 bases from V and 1 base from J, leaving 14 bases between. Written as DNA, the CDR3 is TGTGCCAGCAGCTTACCCCGTATTAAAGCCCAAGAGACCCAGTACTTC. Amino acids: CASSLPRIKAQETQYF.

This clonotype was detected ten times or more. The chain combines TRBV12-3 or TRBV12-4 with TRBJ2-7; D unclear. V lost 2 bases and J 4 bases, leaving 9 bases between the germline ends. The CDR3 runs 13 residues. The chain's CDR3 is CASSLLSLYEQYF. For the CDR3, the DNA is TGTGCCAGCAGTTTATTGAGCCTTTACGAGCAGTACTTC.

This clonotype was detected many times. The rearrangement joins TRBV5-1 to TRBJ2-2; no reliable D call. V was cut by 0 bases and J by 7 bases, with 10 bases left in between. Per germline, CDR1 SGHRS and CDR2 YFSETQ. The CDR3 covers 14 residues. DNA for the CDR3: TGCGCCAGCAGCTTGGAGGGCCGCGGCGGGGAGCTGTTTTTT. Translation gives CASSLEGRGGELFF.

The genes are TRBV7-2 and TRBJ2-1; 7 bases match TRBD1. CDR1 and CDR2 (germline): SGHTA, FQGNSA. V lost 5 bases, J lost 0 bases, and 4 bases stayed unmatched. The CDR3 is 15 residues long. CDR3 bases: TGTGCCAGCAGCCGGGACAGTAGCTCCTACAATGAGCAGTTCTTC. It codes for CASSRDSSSYNEQFF.

This clonotype was detected many times. V and J are TRBV20-1 and TRBJ2-1, with TRBD2 matching over 10 bases. Germline lookup yields CDR1 DFQATT and CDR2 SNEGSKA (reference sequence). The trim removed 2 bases at V and 6 bases at J, leaving 1 base unmatched. The CDR3 is 13 residues long. The CDR3: CSARLAGVNEQFF. Here the CDR3 DNA reads TGCAGTGCTAGACTAGCGGGAGTCAATGAGCAGTTCTTC.

This clonotype was picked up a small number of times. The gene calls are TRBV20-1 and TRBJ2-1; 8 bases align to TRBD2. The germline gives CDR1 DFQATT, CDR2 SNEGSKA (reference sequence). The CDR3 extends over 13 amino acids. The trim removed 6 bases at V and 5 bases at J, leaving 6 bases unmatched. The CDR3, as DNA: TGCAGTGCCCAACGGGGGGGACACAATGAGCAGTTCTTC. Translating gives CSAQRGGHNEQFF.

This clonotype occurred a few times. This chain connects TRBV12-3 or TRBV12-4 to TRBJ2-7; the match to TRBD2 covers 8 bases. The CDR3 extends over 14 amino acids. Unmatched junction bases numbered 8, after V lost 3 bases and J lost 7 bases. CDR3 sequence (DNA): TGTGCCAGCAGTTTGGGACTAGGGGGGGTTGAGCAGTACTTC. This encodes CASSLGLGGVEQYF.

This clonotype turned up a few times. V usage is TRBV27 and J usage is TRBJ1-1; the D gene is possibly TRBD1 (5 bases). Germline V gene data show CDR1 as MNHEY and CDR2 as SMNVEV (reference sequence). This CDR3 is built from 14 residues. Trimming pared 3 bases from V and 5 bases from J, leaving 13 bases between. The CDR3 sequence: CASSFRQGGTEAFF. The CDR3, as DNA: TGTGCCAGCAGTTTTAGGCAGGGCGGGACTGAAGCTTTCTTT.

This clonotype was counted at least ten times. The V gene is TRBV15, the J gene TRBJ2-1; 7 bases are a match to TRBD2. The germline V gene has CDR1 LNHNV and CDR2 YYDKDF (reference sequence). The CDR3 is 14 amino acids. Trimming removed 3 bases from V and 9 bases from J; junction bases left unmatched: 8. CDR3 residues: CATSSSLADPEQFF. The DNA for the CDR3 is TGTGCCACCAGCAGTTCCCTAGCGGATCCTGAGCAGTTCTTC.

This clonotype has ten or more counts. This sequence joins TRBV12-3 or TRBV12-4 and TRBJ2-1; D unresolved. V gave up 5 bases and J gave up 0 bases, with 11 bases separating them. The CDR3 spans 15 residues. For the CDR3, the DNA is TGTGCCAGCAGTAACGGGCCGAGCTCCTACAATGAGCAGTTCTTC. Translation gives CASSNGPSSYNEQFF.